The rows below give T cell receptor beta chains drawn from one sample of a study of shared clonotypes between healthy human individuals. The method was immunoSEQ multiplex PCR; TCRdb's version includes in-frame clones alone and lacks a portion of them. The sample lists around 440,000 clones; roughly three quarters were seen once. The sample was PBMCs. The receptors derive from a woman aged 40 to 50 in good health. Some clones in this sample may be carry-over from other donors' samples. CDR3s include the opening cysteine and the closing phenylalanine or tryptophan. D genes are given only for firm matches. Clone size is stated in some rows and not others, as once, few, many or a class when expanded.

TRBV7-2,TRBJ2-3,NA,NA,TGTGCCAGCAGCTTAGACCCGGGAGACAGCACAGATACGCAGTATTTT,CASSLDPGDSTDTQYF
TRBV9,TRBJ1-1,NA,once,TGTGCCAGCAGGCGGGAGGGAACGAACACTGAAGCTTTCTTT,CASRREGTNTEAFF
TRBV5-6,TRBJ2-1,NA,NA,TGTGCCAGCAGCTTTTTGTCGGACCGACCTGAGCAGTTCTTC,CASSFLSDRPEQFF
TRBV18,TRBJ1-5,TRBD1,NA,TGTGCCAGCTCTCAGGGGGGAGATCAGCCCCAGCATTTT,CASSQGGDQPQHF
TRBV4-3,TRBJ2-2,TRBD1,NA,TGCGCCAGCAGCCAAGAGACAGGGGCCAACACCGGGGAGCTGTTTTTT,CASSQETGANTGELFF
TRBV7-8,TRBJ1-2,NA,NA,TGTGCCAGCAGCTTAGCAGACAGCAACTATGGCTACACCTTC,CASSLADSNYGYTF
TRBV2,TRBJ1-1,TRBD1,NA,TGTGCCAGCAGTGTACAGGGGAGGAGGTCTGAAGCTTTCTTT,CASSVQGRRSEAFF
TRBV28,TRBJ1-1,TRBD1,NA,TGTGCCAGCAGTTCATATGGACAGGGGGCCCTAGACACTGAAGCTTTCTTT,CASSSYGQGALDTEAFF
TRBV27,TRBJ2-3,TRBD2,NA,TGTGCCAGCACCTCCGGACTAGCGGGGGGCACAGATACGCAGTATTTT,CASTSGLAGGTDTQYF
TRBV9,TRBJ2-2,NA,NA,NA,CASCGGGTPGSCFF
TRBV13,TRBJ2-3,NA,NA,TGTGCCAGCAGCCTCAGCCCAAAGCAGACTACGCAGTATTTT,CASSLSPKQTTQYF
TRBV7-9,TRBJ1-1,NA,NA,TGTGCCAGCAGCTTAGTGAGGGGATGGACTGAAGCTTTCTTT,CASSLVRGWTEAFF
TRBV14,TRBJ1-1,NA,NA,TGTGCCAGCAGCCAGCTTTGGGGGTGGAACACTGAAGCTTTCTTT,CASSQLWGWNTEAFF
TRBV7-9,TRBJ2-3,TRBD2,few,TGTGCCAGCAGCTTAGCGGCGTGGACTAGCGGGAGTCCAGATACGCAGTATTTT,CASSLAAWTSGSPDTQYF
TRBV28,TRBJ2-2,NA,NA,TGTGCCAGGGGCGGATCGAACACCGGGGAGCTGTTTTTT,CARGGSNTGELFF
TRBV2,TRBJ2-5,NA,NA,TGTGCCAGCAGCGTAGGCTACGCGACAGGGACCCAGTACTTC,CASSVGYATGTQYF
TRBV18,TRBJ2-7,NA,NA,TGTGCCAGCTCACCAGATGGGGGCGCGGGTGAGCAGTACTTC,CASSPDGGAGEQYF
TRBV2,TRBJ2-2,NA,NA,TGTGCCAGCAGGTGGGCCGGGGAGCTGTTTTTT,CASRWAGELFF
TRBV19,TRBJ2-1,TRBD2,once,TGTGCCAGTAGTATTGGACTAGGTTACAATGAGCAGTTCTTC,CASSIGLGYNEQFF
TRBV7-8,TRBJ1-2,NA,NA,TGTGCCAGCAGCTTAGGCGAGGCAGGGGTGGGCTACACCTTC,CASSLGEAGVGYTF
TRBV19,TRBJ1-4,NA,NA,TGTGCCAGTAGTTATAATCAAATCCGGAGGCTTAATGAAAAACTGTTTTTT,CASSYNQIRRLNEKLFF
TRBV5-1,TRBJ2-1,TRBD2,NA,TGCGCCAGCAGCTTGGGGGGACTAGCGGGAGGGCAAGTCAATGAGCAGTTCTTC,CASSLGGLAGGQVNEQFF